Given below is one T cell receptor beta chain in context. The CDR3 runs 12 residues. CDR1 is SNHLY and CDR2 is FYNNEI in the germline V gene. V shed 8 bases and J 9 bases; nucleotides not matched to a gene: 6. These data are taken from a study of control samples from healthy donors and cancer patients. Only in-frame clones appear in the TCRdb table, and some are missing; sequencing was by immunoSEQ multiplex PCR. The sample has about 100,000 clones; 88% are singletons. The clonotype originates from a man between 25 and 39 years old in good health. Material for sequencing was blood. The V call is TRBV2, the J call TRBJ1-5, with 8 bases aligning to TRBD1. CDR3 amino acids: CASRFGQGPQHF. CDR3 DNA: TGTGCCAGCCGATTTGGACAGGGGCCCCAGCATTTT. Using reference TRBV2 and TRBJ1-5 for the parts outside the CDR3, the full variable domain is EPEVTQTPSHQVTQMGQEVILRCVPISNHLYFYWYRQILGQKVEFLVSFYNNEISEKSEIFDDQFSVERPDGSNFTLKIRSTKLEDSAMYFCASRFGQGPQHFGDGTRLSIL.